This T cell receptor beta chain was found in a study of patients and donors after allogeneic stem cell transplantation. This clonotype occurred a few times. V shed 3 bases and J 7 bases; nucleotides not matched to a gene: 10. CDR3 size: 15 residues. Germline CDR1 is SGHRS and CDR2 is YFSETQ. Each CDR3 protein is one row after TCRdb ran MiXCR on the RT-PCR reads. The sample consists of roughly 960,000 distinct CDR3 sequences, about a sixth of them appearing once. The sequencing input was blood, either unsorted or a sorted T cell fraction (not recorded which). This chain joins TRBV5-1 and TRBJ2-7; 10 bases map to TRBD2. This clonotype was obtained from a human donor who was either an allogeneic HSCT recipient or a stem cell or donor lymphocyte infusion donor (not recorded which). It is not recorded whose cells these are; they may come from a transplant donor. The CDR3 region is CASSSTSGALGEQYF. The CDR3 DNA is TGCGCCAGCAGCTCTACTAGCGGGGCCCTCGGAGAGCAGTACTTC.